This is a list of T cell receptor beta chains from one sample in a study of cytomegalovirus exposure and HLA in healthy donors. Clones were sequenced by immunoSEQ multiplex PCR, and TCRdb holds only the in-frame ones, with some missing. Recorded for this sample: tens of thousands of clones. Sequenced material: PBMCs. Receptors were obtained from a middle-aged woman in good health and CMV-seronegative. CDR3s include the opening cysteine and the closing phenylalanine or tryptophan. The order of the fields is CDR3 protein, CDR3 DNA, V gene, D gene, J gene. D genes are given only for firm matches.

CDR3 protein: CASSVDPGRAGELFF
CDR3 DNA: TGTGCCAGCAGCGTAGATCCCGGGAGGGCCGGGGAGCTGTTTTTT
V gene: TRBV9
D gene: TRBD2
J gene: TRBJ2-2

CDR3 protein: CASGQSYNEQFF
CDR3 DNA: TGTGCCAGTGGACAGTCCTACAATGAGCAGTTCTTC
V gene: TRBV19
D gene: .
J gene: TRBJ2-1

CDR3 protein: CASSRSASPLHF
CDR3 DNA: TGTGCCAGCAGCCGATCAGCGTCACCCCTCCACTTT
V gene: TRBV5-6
D gene: .
J gene: TRBJ1-6

CDR3 protein: CASSLGGAGEQYF
CDR3 DNA: TGTGCCAGCAGCTTGGGCGGGGCGGGCGAGCAGTACTTC
V gene: TRBV5-4
D gene: .
J gene: TRBJ2-7

CDR3 protein: CASSLNSGTEAFF
CDR3 DNA: TGTGCCAGCAGCCTAAACTCGGGCACTGAAGCTTTCTTT
V gene: TRBV7-8
D gene: .
J gene: TRBJ1-1

CDR3 protein: CASSQQRGRNEQFF
CDR3 DNA: TGTGCCAGCAGTCAGCAGCGGGGGAGGAATGAGCAGTTCTTC
V gene: TRBV6-5
D gene: TRBD2
J gene: TRBJ2-1

CDR3 protein: CASSYFDRGSPLHF
CDR3 DNA: TGTGCCAGCAGTTACTTCGACAGGGGTTCACCCCTCCACTTT
V gene: TRBV6-5
D gene: TRBD1
J gene: TRBJ1-6

CDR3 protein: CASTLGGAMNSPLHF
CDR3 DNA: TGTGCCAGCACCTTGGGGGGGGCGATGAATTCACCCCTACACTTT
V gene: TRBV13
D gene: .
J gene: TRBJ1-6

CDR3 protein: CASSPGQNTEAFF
CDR3 DNA: TGTGCCAGCAGCCCGGGACAGAACACTGAAGCTTTCTTT
V gene: TRBV6-1
D gene: .
J gene: TRBJ1-1

CDR3 protein: CASSPRQGNYGYTF
CDR3 DNA: TGTGCCAGTAGTCCCCGACAGGGGAACTATGGCTACACCTTC
V gene: TRBV19
D gene: TRBD1
J gene: TRBJ1-2

CDR3 protein: CAISELDDSREFF
CDR3 DNA: TGTGCCATCAGTGAGTTGGATGACTCCCGCGAGTTCTTC
V gene: TRBV10-3
D gene: .
J gene: TRBJ2-1